The 32 T cell receptor beta chains reported below all come from one sample, sequenced in a study of blood T cell repertoires in COVID-19. Method: immunoSEQ multiplex PCR; TCRdb's copy keeps in-frame clones and lacks some. The data show some 240,000 clones, roughly nine tenths seen once. Specimen: peripheral blood. These receptor sequences come from a man aged 55 to 70 who had recovered from COVID-19.

This rearrangement joins TRBV7-8 to TRBJ2-3; 7 nucleotides align to TRBD1. V shed 8 bases and J 2 bases; nucleotides not matched to a gene: 10. The germline V gene encodes CDR1 SGHVS and CDR2 FQNEAQ. The CDR3 runs 15 residues. The CDR3 nucleotides are TGTGCCAGCTTTCGAGGGGACAGACACACAGATACGCAGTATTTT. Translation: CASFRGDRHTDTQYF.

J is TRBJ2-7 and V is TRBV7-3; no clear D. This CDR3 contains 13 residues. The germline V and J ends were trimmed by 1 base and 4 bases, with 8 bases remaining between them. In germline, CDR1 is SGHTA, CDR2 FQGTGA. CDR3 DNA sequence: TGTGCCAGCAGCTTAAACAGCCTGTACGAGCAGTACTTC. Its translation is CASSLNSLYEQYF.

This rearrangement joins TRBV5-4 to TRBJ1-6; 7 bases fit TRBD1. The V gene end was trimmed by 0 bases and the J gene end by 7 bases; junction bases not matched to a gene: 4. The CDR3 is 15 amino acids. Germline V gene data show CDR1 as SGHNT and CDR2 as YYREEE (reference sequence). The CDR3 DNA reads as TGTGCCAGCAGCTTGGACAGGGGAGGAAATTCACCCCTCCACTTT. This gives the protein CASSLDRGGNSPLHF.

The gene calls are TRBV6-5 and TRBJ1-2; 7 nucleotides line up with TRBD1. Germline V CDR1 and CDR2: MNHEY, SVGAGI. Germline trimming cut 5 bases from V and 4 bases from J; bases unmatched to any gene: 7. The CDR3 spans 14 residues. Here the CDR3 reads CASSTRDSSYGYTF. As DNA, the CDR3 is TGTGCCAGCAGTACCAGGGACAGCAGCTATGGCTACACCTTC.

V and J are TRBV5-1 and TRBJ2-1; 13 bases fit TRBD2. The CDR3 length is 17 residues. V lost 4 bases and J lost 8; bases outside the gene matches: 12. Germline V gives CDR1 SGHRS, CDR2 YFSETQ. Here the CDR3 reads CASSLKKTSGRADEQFF. Written as DNA, the CDR3 is TGCGCCAGCAGCCTGAAAAAAACTAGCGGGAGGGCGGATGAGCAGTTCTTC.

V is TRBV19 and J is TRBJ1-1, with D perhaps matching TRBD1 (6 bases). CDR1 and CDR2 (germline): LNHDA, SQIVND (reference sequence). V lost 7 bases, J lost 2 bases, and 14 bases lay in between. The CDR3 is made up of 14 amino acids. The CDR3 nucleotides read TGTGCCAGTAATGAGGGACAAATCAACACTGAAGCTTTCTTT. Its translation: CASNEGQINTEAFF.

The CDR3 DNA reads TGTGCCAGCAGTCGATGGAAATACGGACAGTTGAACACTGAAGCTTTCTTT. This translates into CASSRWKYGQLNTEAFF. The V call is TRBV6-6, the J call TRBJ1-1; D perhaps matches TRBD1 (6 bases). The V gene lost 5 bases and the J gene lost 0 bases, with 19 bases spanning the gap. The CDR3 consists of 17 residues. Germline CDR1 is MNHNY and CDR2 is SVGAGI (reference sequence).

The gene calls are TRBV28 and TRBJ1-2, with TRBD1 identical over 9 bases. Germline assignment: CDR1 MDHEN and CDR2 SYDVKM. The V segment lost 6 bases and the J segment 7 bases; nucleotides outside the gene matches: 9. CDR3 length equals 14 residues. The CDR3, as DNA: TGTGCCAGCAGATCCGGGACAGGGTTTGGTGGCTACACCTTC. It encodes CASRSGTGFGGYTF.

This chain connects TRBV6-4 to TRBJ2-5; D remains ambiguous. The CDR3 is 13 residues long. The germline V and J ends were trimmed by 1 base and 5 bases, with 8 bases remaining between them. Germline assignment: CDR1 MRHNA and CDR2 SNTAGT. The CDR3 loop is CASSDYAGETQYF. CDR3 nucleotides: TGTGCCAGCAGTGACTATGCCGGGGAGACCCAGTACTTC.

The chain has TRBV18 and TRBJ2-5; 9 nucleotides align to TRBD1. The trim removed 3 bases at V and 3 bases at J, leaving 5 bases unmatched. The CDR3 contains 15 residues. Germline V gene data show CDR1 as KGHSH and CDR2 as LQKENI. The CDR3: CASSPPRQGEETQYF. In nucleotides, the CDR3 is TGTGCCAGCTCACCTCCTAGACAGGGGGAAGAGACCCAGTACTTC.

The chain combines TRBV5-5 with TRBJ2-7; weak D call: TRBD1 (8 bases). V lost 4 bases and J 1 base, leaving 15 bases between the germline ends. Germline lookup yields CDR1 SGHKS and CDR2 YYEKEE (reference sequence). The CDR3 sequence is 15 residues long. CDR3 DNA: TGTGCCAGCAGCGGGGGGGACAGGAGATCCTACGAGCAGTACTTC. This codes for CASSGGDRRSYEQYF.

The chain links TRBV19 to TRBJ2-2; 9 bases are a match to TRBD1. The junction had 8 bases not matched to a gene; V was cut back by 7 bases and J by 5 bases. The CDR3 extends over 15 amino acids. The germline V gene has CDR1 LNHDA and CDR2 SQIVND (reference sequence). CDR3 region: CASTPGQGGTGELFF. CDR3 bases: TGTGCCAGTACCCCGGGACAGGGAGGGACCGGGGAGCTGTTTTTT.

This clone was detected only a few times. The chain links TRBV29-1 to TRBJ1-2; maybe TRBD1 (5 bases). The CDR3 loop spans 17 amino acids. Deletions cut 3 bases from V and 8 bases from J, with 28 bases between. CDR1 and CDR2 (germline): SQVTM, ANQGSEA. CDR3 loop: CSVEEPGRLRGVGGYTF. CDR3 DNA: TGCAGCGTTGAGGAGCCGGGGCGGCTCCGCGGGGTAGGCGGCTACACCTTC.

The V call is TRBV27, the J call TRBJ2-1; no firm D call. Germline-derived CDR1 and CDR2 are MNHEY and SMNVEV (reference sequence). The CDR3 is made up of 15 amino acids. V lost 4 bases and J lost 0, with 10 bases in between. The CDR3 region is CASSYGADSYNEQFF. The CDR3 DNA is TGTGCCAGCAGTTACGGAGCAGACTCCTACAATGAGCAGTTCTTC.

V gene TRBV18 combines with J gene TRBJ1-5; 9 nucleotides line up with TRBD1. Germline V gene data show CDR1 as KGHSH and CDR2 as LQKENI. V gave up 2 bases and J gave up 7 bases; unmatched junction bases: 6. The CDR3 spans 15 residues. CDR3 sequence reads: CASSPVGQGWQPQHF. DNA for the CDR3: TGTGCCAGCTCACCAGTTGGACAGGGGTGGCAGCCCCAGCATTTT.

The J gene is TRBJ2-1, the V gene TRBV2; 7 bases are shared with TRBD2. The germline V gene has CDR1 SNHLY and CDR2 FYNNEI. Unmatched junction bases numbered 1, after V lost 5 bases and J lost 0 bases. The CDR3 has 14 residues. CDR3 bases: TGTGCCAGCAGTACTAGCGCCTCCTACAATGAGCAGTTCTTC. This sequence encodes CASSTSASYNEQFF.

This chain uses TRBV18 with TRBJ1-2; 7 bases are a match to TRBD1. The V gene's germline CDR1 is KGHSH and CDR2 LQKENI. The CDR3 length is 14 residues. V shed 1 base and J 2 bases; nucleotides not matched to a gene: 1. The CDR3 DNA reads TGTGCCAGCTCACCACTGGGACAGAACTATGGCTACACCTTC. Translated, it gives CASSPLGQNYGYTF.

The chain employs TRBV19 and TRBJ2-4, with 12 bases fitting TRBD1. This CDR3 has 17 amino acids. V shed 6 bases, J shed 1 base, and the junction held 7 bases outside the gene matches. Germline CDR1 LNHDA, CDR2 SQIVND (reference sequence). CDR3 DNA sequence: TGTGCCAGTAGACAAGGGACAGGGGGCCTTGCCAAAAACATTCAGTACTTC. Translated, it gives CASRQGTGGLAKNIQYF. Filled out from reference TRBV19 and TRBJ2-4, the complete variable domain reads DGGITQSPKYLFRKEGQNVTLSCEQNLNHDAMYWYRQDPGQGLRLIYYSQIVNDFQKGDIAEGYSVSREKKESFPLTVTSAQKNPTAFYLCASRQGTGGLAKNIQYFGAGTRLSVL.

In its sample, this clone was seen a few times. The rearrangement uses TRBV9 and TRBJ1-5; D call uncertain. Germline values: CDR1 SGDLS, CDR2 YYNGEE. The CDR3 has 16 amino acids. Trimming removed 4 bases from V and 3 bases from J, with 17 bases in between. DNA for the CDR3: TGTGCCAGCAGCCCAGACGGAACAGTTAACAATCAGCCCCAGCATTTT. Protein: CASSPDGTVNNQPQHF.

The rearrangement uses TRBV4-1 and TRBJ1-5; no firm D call. Germline V lookup: CDR1 MGHRA, CDR2 YSYEKL. Trimming cost V 5 bases and J 7 bases, with 18 bases left between them. This CDR3 comprises 15 residues. The CDR3 region has the DNA TGCGCCAGCAGCTTGGGGTCCGATCCGGGGCAGCCCCAGCATTTT. It codes for CASSLGSDPGQPQHF.

The chain carries TRBV5-1 and TRBJ2-7; D remains ambiguous. Germline V gene data show CDR1 as SGHRS and CDR2 as YFSETQ. This CDR3 has 14 amino acids. V was cut by 0 bases and J by 2 bases, with 9 bases left in between. The DNA for the CDR3 is TGCGCCAGCAGCTTGGCCAACACCGCCTACGAGCAGTACTTC. As protein: CASSLANTAYEQYF.

This sequence joins TRBV10-3 and TRBJ2-5; a possible D gene is TRBD2 (6 bases). The germline CDR1 and CDR2 sequences are ENHRY and SYGVKD. CDR3 length equals 11 residues. The CDR3 sequence is CATGTLETQYF. The CDR3 nucleotides read TGTGCAACCGGGACTCTAGAGACCCAGTACTTC.

Written as DNA, the CDR3 is TGTGCCAGCAGTTTTACTAGCGGGAGAACCGAGCAGTACTTC. Its protein is CASSFTSGRTEQYF. This chain connects TRBV28 to TRBJ2-7; TRBD2 aligns across 11 bases. Trimming took 3 bases from V and 6 from J; bases not matched to a gene: 4. The germline CDR1 and CDR2 sequences are MDHEN and SYDVKM. There are 14 residues in the CDR3.

This rearrangement joins TRBV5-6 to TRBJ2-5; 7 bases align to TRBD1. V lost 4 bases and J lost 2; bases outside the gene matches: 2. There are 13 residues in the CDR3. Germline CDR1 is SGHDT and CDR2 is YYEEEE. CDR3 residues: CASSPTGQETQYF. The CDR3 nucleotides are TGTGCCAGCAGCCCGACAGGGCAAGAGACCCAGTACTTC. Using reference TRBV5-6 and TRBJ2-5 for the parts outside the CDR3, the full variable domain is DAGVTQSPTHLIKTRGQQVTLRCSPKSGHDTVSWYQQALGQGPQFIFQYYEEEERQRGNFPDRFSGHQFPNYSSELNVNALLLGDSALYLCASSPTGQETQYFGPGTRLLVL.

The rearrangement links TRBV4-2 to TRBJ2-5; TRBD2 is a possible D gene (6 bases). The ends were cut back, 6 bases at V and 5 bases at J, with 19 bases in the middle. CDR1 LGHNA and CDR2 YNFKEQ come from the germline V gene. The CDR3 extends over 15 amino acids. The CDR3 DNA sequence: TGTGCCAGCAGTAGTCGCGGGGTCCCAGGGGAGACCCAGTACTTC. As protein: CASSSRGVPGETQYF.

This clone was found a few times. The chain uses TRBV7-2 and TRBJ1-6; D is unresolved. The V gene lost 2 bases and the J gene lost 0 bases, with 5 bases spanning the gap. Germline V gene lookup returns CDR1 SGHTA and CDR2 FQGNSA. This CDR3 contains 15 residues. The CDR3 coding sequence is TGTGCCAGCAGCTTACCGGGCTCCTATAATTCACCCCTCCACTTT. Amino acid sequence: CASSLPGSYNSPLHF.

The chain recombines TRBV7-8 with TRBJ2-1, with D possibly matching TRBD2 (5 bases). Germline V gene lookup returns CDR1 SGHVS and CDR2 FQNEAQ. The length of the CDR3 is 14 residues. Trimming pared 0 bases from V and 6 bases from J, leaving 9 bases between. In DNA form, the CDR3 reads TGTGCCAGCAGCTTAGCAGGGAGTGGCAATGAGCAGTTCTTC. Its translation is CASSLAGSGNEQFF.

The table lists this clone with a count of one. V gene TRBV28 combines with J gene TRBJ1-2; D gene unclear. This CDR3 contains 13 residues. Germline V CDR1 and CDR2: MDHEN, SYDVKM. Trimming stripped 5 bases from V and 3 bases from J, with 10 bases between. In DNA, the CDR3 is TGTGCCAGCAGTCCGAGGGTAGACTATGGCTACACCTTC. As protein: CASSPRVDYGYTF.

This chain joins TRBV27 and TRBJ1-5, with TRBD1 matching 9 bases. Germline-derived CDR1 and CDR2 are MNHEY and SMNVEV (reference sequence). The CDR3 has 17 residues. With V trimmed by 6 bases and J by 0 bases, 9 bases remained unmatched. The CDR3 region has the DNA TGTGCCAGCAGCATTACCGGGACAGGGTTTAGCAATCAGCCCCAGCATTTT. This encodes CASSITGTGFSNQPQHF.

The chain uses TRBV13 and TRBJ2-5, with D tentatively TRBD1 (5 bases). Germline CDR1 PRHDT, CDR2 FYEKMQ (reference sequence). V was clipped by 6 bases and J by 2 bases, with 13 bases between them. The CDR3 has 14 amino acids. The chain's CDR3 is CASRRMTEQETQYF. CDR3 bases: TGTGCCAGCAGGAGGATGACAGAGCAAGAGACCCAGTACTTC.

The chain links TRBV29-1 to TRBJ1-1, with D perhaps matching TRBD1 (6 bases). CDR1 is SQVTM and CDR2 is ANQGSEA in the germline V gene. The CDR3 has 14 amino acids. The V end lost 4 bases, the J end lost 7 bases, and 19 bases lay between the germline ends. CDR3 in amino acids: CSVGPGTQANEAFF. CDR3 in DNA: TGCAGCGTTGGCCCCGGGACACAAGCAAATGAAGCTTTCTTT.

The chain has TRBV4-2 and TRBJ1-4; perhaps TRBD1 as D (6 bases). Trimming stripped 2 bases from V and 8 bases from J, with 18 bases between. The CDR3 runs 16 residues. The V gene's germline CDR1 is LGHNA and CDR2 YNFKEQ. The CDR3 DNA is TGTGCCAGCAGCCAATCGGTCGGGGCAGGGGTCGAAAAACTGTTTTTT. Its protein product is CASSQSVGAGVEKLFF.